These 25 T cell receptor beta chains share one sample of origin, sequenced in a study of identical twins. MiXCR, applied by TCRdb to the 5' RACE reads, yields one record per CDR3 protein. This table holds approximately 670,000 distinct CDR3 sequences, approximately 6.1% found once. Sequencing was carried out using naive T cells sorted from blood. The receptors derive from a man between 18 and 29 years old in good health.

This clonotype has more than one count but fewer than ten. The rearrangement links TRBV14 to TRBJ2-7; no firm D call. Germline CDR1 reads SGHDN; CDR2 reads FVKESK. CDR3 length: 13 residues. V lost 1 base and J 6 bases, leaving 10 bases between the germline ends. Written as DNA, the CDR3 is TGTGCCAGCAGCCAAGTTGGGCTTGCCGAGCAGTACGTC. Translation gives CASSQVGLAEQYV.

Ten or more counts support this clonotype. This rearrangement joins TRBV28 to TRBJ2-1; no clear D. The germline gives CDR1 MDHEN, CDR2 SYDVKM. There are 12 residues in the CDR3. Trimming took off 5 bases at V and 10 bases at J, with 12 bases between the two ends. The CDR3 DNA reads as TGTGCCAGCAGTCCAACGGGCAGGGAGCAGTTCTTC. As protein: CASSPTGREQFF.

This clonotype was seen repeatedly, ten times or more. The chain couples TRBV20-1 to TRBJ1-2; no firm D call. The germline V gene has CDR1 DFQATT and CDR2 SNEGSKA (reference sequence). Trimming left V 4 bases short and J 1 base short, with 10 bases between. CDR3 length: 13 amino acids. For the CDR3, the DNA is TGCAGTGCTACAGAGGGCCATAACTATGGCTACACCTTC. Its translation is CSATEGHNYGYTF.

This clonotype has a handful of counts. The gene calls are TRBV12-3 or TRBV12-4 and TRBJ2-3; possible D gene TRBD1, 6 bases. The CDR3 runs 11 residues. V lost 6 bases to trimming and J lost 14 bases, with 15 bases between them. This CDR3 reads CASRWGPRAYF. CDR3 nucleotides: TGTGCCAGCAGATGGGGGCCCCGAGCGTATTTT.

This clonotype showed up many times. The rearrangement links TRBV7-9 to TRBJ2-1; tentatively, D is TRBD1 (6 bases). This CDR3 has 12 amino acids. The germline V gene encodes CDR1 SEHNR and CDR2 FQNEAQ (reference sequence). Deletions cut 0 bases from V and 10 bases from J, with 7 bases between. DNA of the CDR3: TGTGCCAGCAGCTTAGCAACAGGGGAGCAGTTCTTC. This sequence encodes CASSLATGEQFF.

This chain joins TRBV5-1 and TRBJ2-7; 10 nucleotides match TRBD1. Unmatched junction bases numbered 19, after V lost 4 bases and J lost 0 bases. The CDR3 runs 20 residues. Germline CDR1 and CDR2: SGHRS and YFSETQ. This chain's CDR3 is CASSTPTGGHCSVSSYEQYV. CDR3 coding DNA: TGCGCCAGCAGCACACCGACAGGGGGCCATTGTAGCGTTAGCTCCTACGAGCAGTACGTC.

This clonotype appeared many times. The chain joins TRBV29-1 to TRBJ2-1; TRBD2 agrees at 7 bases. The CDR3 has 12 amino acids. V was clipped by 3 bases and J by 4 bases; unmatched bases: 0. The V gene's germline CDR1 is SQVTM and CDR2 ANQGSEA. CDR3 region: CSVEGGYNEQFF. The CDR3 DNA sequence: TGCAGCGTTGAGGGGGGGTACAATGAGCAGTTCTTC.

V usage is TRBV6-1 and J usage is TRBJ2-1; TRBD2 aligns across 8 bases. Germline V gene lookup returns CDR1 MNHNS and CDR2 SASEGT. Germline trimming cut 5 bases from V and 8 bases from J; bases unmatched to any gene: 11. The CDR3 contains 15 residues. The CDR3 DNA reads TGTGCCAGCAGTCTCGGGGAGCGGGAGAACTATGAGCAGTTCTTC. Protein product: CASSLGERENYEQFF.

V usage is TRBV5-1 and J usage is TRBJ2-6; possible D gene TRBD1, 6 bases. The CDR3 extends over 18 amino acids. CDR1 SGHRS and CDR2 YFSETQ come from the germline V gene. V lost 5 bases and J lost 2, with 20 bases in between. The chain's CDR3 is CASRYTTGGGAGANVLTF. The DNA for the CDR3 is TGCGCCAGCAGATATACGACAGGTGGCGGAGCTGGGGCCAACGTCCTGACTTTC.

The V and J genes are TRBV29-1 and TRBJ1-1; D may be TRBD1 (5 bases). This CDR3 is built from 15 residues. The germline V gene encodes CDR1 SQVTM and CDR2 ANQGSEA. V was cut by 2 bases and J by 3 bases, with 16 bases left in between. DNA for the CDR3: TGCAGCGTTGAACTCCGCCCAGGGATCGACACTGAAGCTTTCTTT. This gives the protein CSVELRPGIDTEAFF. The variable domain in full, with the rest retrieved from reference TRBV29-1 and TRBJ1-1, is SAVISQKPSRDICQRGTSLTIQCQVDSQVTMMFWYRQQPGQSLTLIATANQGSEATYESGFVIDKFPISRPNLTFSTLTVSNMSPEDSSIYLCSVELRPGIDTEAFFGQGTRLTVV.

This clonotype was counted once. A read error likely explains this, since a far larger clone differs by one base. This chain uses TRBV7-9 with TRBJ1-1; D remains ambiguous. The CDR3 loop spans 14 amino acids. CDR1 and CDR2 from the germline V gene are SEHNR and FQNEAQ (reference sequence). The CDR3 region has the DNA TGTGCCAGCAGCTTAGCGTCGGGGAACACTGAAGCTTACTTT. Residues: CASSLASGNTEAYF.

This clonotype was seen ten or more times. This chain joins TRBV20-1 and TRBJ2-1; D perhaps matches TRBD1 (5 bases). V lost 0 bases and J lost 11, with 20 bases in between. The CDR3 has 15 amino acids. The germline V gene has CDR1 DFQATT and CDR2 SNEGSKA (reference sequence). Here the CDR3 DNA reads TGCAGTGCTAGAGATTTGGGGCTAGGCCTATCTCAGCAGTTCTTC. This gives the protein CSARDLGLGLSQQFF.

This clonotype has a count of ten or more. The chain links TRBV12-3 or TRBV12-4 to TRBJ2-1, with 13 bases aligning to TRBD2. The CDR3 totals 15 residues. The trim removed 6 bases at V and 10 bases at J, leaving 9 bases unmatched. The CDR3 DNA is TGTGCCAGCAGCCTTACTAGCGGGAGGGCCCGCGAGCAGTTCTTC. Protein product: CASSLTSGRAREQFF.

The chain has TRBV20-1 and TRBJ2-1, with D perhaps assigned TRBD1 or TRBD2 (6 bases each). V gave up 4 bases and J gave up 2 bases, with 9 bases separating them. CDR3 size: 13 residues. Germline-derived CDR1 and CDR2 are DFQATT and SNEGSKA (reference sequence). The CDR3 is CSAKGGTYNEQFF. Written as DNA, the CDR3 is TGCAGTGCTAAAGGGGGGACCTACAATGAGCAGTTCTTC.

This clonotype was counted a few times. This rearrangement joins TRBV19 to TRBJ1-2, with D possibly matching TRBD1 (5 bases). In germline, CDR1 is LNHDA, CDR2 SQIVND (reference sequence). The germline V and J ends were trimmed by 4 bases and 2 bases, with 14 bases remaining between them. The CDR3 extends over 15 amino acids. The CDR3 reads CASSTQGGGNYGYTF. Here the CDR3 DNA reads TGTGCCAGTAGTACCCAGGGTGGCGGGAACTATGGCTACACCTTC.

This clonotype was seen a single time. The missing conserved phenylalanine or tryptophan at the end of this CDR3 makes a read error likely. The J gene is TRBJ2-7, the V gene TRBV9, with D maybe TRBD2 (6 bases). CDR1 and CDR2 from the germline V gene are SGDLS and YYNGEE. The CDR3 runs to 16 residues. Trimming stripped 1 base from V and 5 bases from J, with 19 bases between. CDR3: CASSVSGGEPLHEQYL. In nucleotides, the CDR3 is TGTGCCAGCAGCGTATCAGGCGGGGAGCCCCTCCACGAGCAGTACCTC.

This clonotype was observed a few times. The J gene is TRBJ2-7, the V gene TRBV6-2 or TRBV6-3, with D tentatively TRBD2 (6 bases). The V and J ends lost 2 bases and 0 bases respectively, with 14 bases between them. There are 16 residues in the CDR3. CDR1 MNHEY and CDR2 SVGEGT come from the germline V gene. The CDR3 loop reads CASSYLLRRDSYEQYF. CDR3 nucleotide sequence: TGTGCCAGCAGTTACCTATTGAGGCGGGACTCCTACGAGCAGTACTTC.

This clonotype appeared many times. V usage is TRBV29-1 and J usage is TRBJ1-1; TRBD1 matches at 10 bases. Germline V gene data show CDR1 as SQVTM and CDR2 as ANQGSEA. The trim removed 7 bases at V and 4 bases at J, leaving 3 bases unmatched. The CDR3 is made up of 12 amino acids. The CDR3 is CSGGQGSTEAFF. CDR3 DNA sequence: TGCAGCGGGGGACAGGGGAGCACTGAAGCTTTCTTT.

This clonotype was recorded a few times. The chain couples TRBV29-1 to TRBJ1-1; 7 bases line up with TRBD1. The germline V gene has CDR1 SQVTM and CDR2 ANQGSEA. V lost 7 bases and J lost 6; bases outside the gene matches: 14. CDR3 length equals 14 residues. DNA for the CDR3: TGCAGCGGGGCCCAGACAGGGTCCCTCTCTGAAGCTTTCTTT. Translation gives CSGAQTGSLSEAFF.

This clonotype was counted many times. The chain couples TRBV4-2 to TRBJ2-3; D possibly matches TRBD1 or TRBD2 (5 bases each). Germline CDR1 is LGHNA and CDR2 is YNFKEQ. Trimming took off 1 base at V and 8 bases at J, with 13 bases between the two ends. This CDR3 region has 14 residues. The CDR3 DNA follows: TGTGCCAGCAGCCAAGTAGGTGGGGACCTTACGCAGTATTTT. As protein: CASSQVGGDLTQYF.

This clonotype was recorded at least ten times. J is TRBJ2-1 and V is TRBV4-2, with 9 bases identical to TRBD2. This CDR3 has 17 residues. Losses at the gene ends were 4 bases for V and 1 base for J; bases not matched to a gene: 8. Germline V lookup: CDR1 LGHNA, CDR2 YNFKEQ. The CDR3 sequence: CASSPHRLAASYNEQFF. DNA for the CDR3: TGTGCCAGCAGCCCCCATCGACTAGCGGCTTCCTACAATGAGCAGTTCTTC.

The chain uses TRBV20-1 and TRBJ2-1, with D tentatively TRBD2 (6 bases). Germline V CDR1 and CDR2: DFQATT, SNEGSKA (reference sequence). V lost 0 bases and J 9 bases, leaving 18 bases between the germline ends. This CDR3 has 15 residues. The CDR3 nucleotides are TGCAGTGCTAGAGAGTTGGGGACTCCACCCGGTGAGCAGTTCTTC. This translates into CSARELGTPPGEQFF.

In its sample, this clonotype was seen many times. V and J are TRBV7-7 and TRBJ2-5; D uncertain. This CDR3 is 12 amino acids long. The germline CDR1 and CDR2 sequences are SSHAT and FNYEAQ (reference sequence). The V end lost 1 base, the J end lost 7 bases, and 7 bases lay between the germline ends. CDR3 sequence: CASSLDVGTQYF. CDR3 nucleotides: TGTGCCAGCAGCTTAGATGTCGGGACCCAGTACTTC.

V and J are TRBV30 and TRBJ2-3; 7 positions match TRBD2. This CDR3 is built from 20 residues. Germline V gene data show CDR1 as GTSNPN and CDR2 as SVGIG (reference sequence). V was pared by 1 base and J by 7 bases, with 26 bases of the junction left unmatched. CDR3 region: CAWSGAGGIPGGRATHTQYF. The DNA for the CDR3 is TGTGCCTGGAGTGGGGCAGGAGGAATCCCGGGCGGGAGAGCGACTCATACGCAGTATTTT.

This clonotype was counted a few times. The chain carries TRBV15 and TRBJ2-3; either TRBD1 or TRBD2 may fit D (7 bases each). Trimming shortened V by 5 bases and J by 3 bases, and 18 bases separated the two germline ends. Germline CDR1 and CDR2: LNHNV and YYDKDF (reference sequence). CDR3 length: 16 amino acids. CDR3 protein: CATSVMRQGLTDTQYF. CDR3 nucleotides: TGTGCCACCAGCGTGATGCGACAGGGACTAACAGATACGCAGTATTTT.